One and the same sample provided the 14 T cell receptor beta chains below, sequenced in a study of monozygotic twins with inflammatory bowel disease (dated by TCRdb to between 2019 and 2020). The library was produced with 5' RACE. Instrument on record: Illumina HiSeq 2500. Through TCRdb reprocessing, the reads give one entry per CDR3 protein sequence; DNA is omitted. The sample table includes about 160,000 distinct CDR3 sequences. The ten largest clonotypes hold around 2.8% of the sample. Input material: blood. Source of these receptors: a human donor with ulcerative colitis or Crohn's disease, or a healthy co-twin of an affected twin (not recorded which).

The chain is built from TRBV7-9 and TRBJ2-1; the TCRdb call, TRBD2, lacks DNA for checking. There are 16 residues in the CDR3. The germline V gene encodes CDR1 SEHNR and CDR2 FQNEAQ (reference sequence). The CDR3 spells CASSPRGGSSYNEQFF.

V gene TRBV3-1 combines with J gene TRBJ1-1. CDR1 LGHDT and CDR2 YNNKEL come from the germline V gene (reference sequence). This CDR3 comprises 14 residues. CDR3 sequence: CASSLVQGGTEAFF. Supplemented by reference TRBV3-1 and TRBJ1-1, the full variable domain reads DTAVSQTPKYLVTQMGNDKSIKCEQNLGHDTMYWYKQDSKKFLKIMFSYNNKELIINETVPNRFSPKSPDKAHLNLHINSLELGDSAVYFCASSLVQGGTEAFFGQGTRLTVV.

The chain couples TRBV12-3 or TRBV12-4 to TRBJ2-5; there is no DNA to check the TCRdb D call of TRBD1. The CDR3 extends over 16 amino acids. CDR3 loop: CASSPFGPGRQETQYF.

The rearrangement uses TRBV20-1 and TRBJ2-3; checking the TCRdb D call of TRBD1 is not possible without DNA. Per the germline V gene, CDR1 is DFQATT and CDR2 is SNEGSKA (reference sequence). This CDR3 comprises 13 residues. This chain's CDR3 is CSASRQGADTQYF.

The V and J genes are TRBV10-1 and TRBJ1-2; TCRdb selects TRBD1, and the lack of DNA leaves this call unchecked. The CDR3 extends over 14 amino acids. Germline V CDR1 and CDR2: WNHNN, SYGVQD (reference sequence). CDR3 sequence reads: CASSPGTGAYGYTF.

CDR3 region: CASSLAHPNTEAFF. The chain couples TRBV7-9 to TRBJ1-1. The CDR3 has 14 amino acids. Germline V gene sequence: CDR1 SEHNR, CDR2 FQNEAQ (reference sequence).

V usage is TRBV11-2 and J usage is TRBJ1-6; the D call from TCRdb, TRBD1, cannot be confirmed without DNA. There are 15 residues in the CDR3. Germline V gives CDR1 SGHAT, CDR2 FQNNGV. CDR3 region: CASSLRATAISPLHF.

CDR3 region: CASNLQGHEQFF. The V call is TRBV5-1, the J call TRBJ2-1; TCRdb's D gene call, TRBD2, goes unchecked for lack of DNA. Germline loops: CDR1 SGHRS, CDR2 YFSETQ. The CDR3 covers 12 residues. Supplemented by reference TRBV5-1 and TRBJ2-1, the full variable domain reads KAGVTQTPRYLIKTRGQQVTLSCSPISGHRSVSWYQQTPGQGLQFLFEYFSETQRNKGNFPGRFSGRQFSNSRSEMNVSTLELGDSALYLCASNLQGHEQFFGPGTRLTVL.

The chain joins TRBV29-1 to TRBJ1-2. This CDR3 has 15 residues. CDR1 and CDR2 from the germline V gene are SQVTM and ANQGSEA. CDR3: CSVEGAAGLGYGYTF.

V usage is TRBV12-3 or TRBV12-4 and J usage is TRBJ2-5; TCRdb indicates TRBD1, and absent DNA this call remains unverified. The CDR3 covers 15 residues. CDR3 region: CASSLRDTLEETQYF.

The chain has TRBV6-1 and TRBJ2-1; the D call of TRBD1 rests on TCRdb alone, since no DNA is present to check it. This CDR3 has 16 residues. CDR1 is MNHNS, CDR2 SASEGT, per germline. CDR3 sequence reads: CASNTRRDRGYNEQFF.

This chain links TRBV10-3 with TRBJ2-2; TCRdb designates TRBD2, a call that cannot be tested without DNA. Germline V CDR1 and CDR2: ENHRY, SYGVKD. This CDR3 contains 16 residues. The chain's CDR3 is CAISGTGGPSAGELFF.

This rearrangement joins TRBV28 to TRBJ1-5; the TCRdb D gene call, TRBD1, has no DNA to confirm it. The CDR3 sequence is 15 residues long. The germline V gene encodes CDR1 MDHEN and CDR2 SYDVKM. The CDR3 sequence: CASTRGRGQFQPQHF.

The CDR3 sequence: CATSRDRGYNEKLFF. The chain recombines TRBV15 with TRBJ1-4; TCRdb's assignment of TRBD1 cannot be checked, as there is no DNA. The CDR3 is made up of 15 amino acids. Per germline, CDR1 LNHNV and CDR2 YYDKDF (reference sequence).